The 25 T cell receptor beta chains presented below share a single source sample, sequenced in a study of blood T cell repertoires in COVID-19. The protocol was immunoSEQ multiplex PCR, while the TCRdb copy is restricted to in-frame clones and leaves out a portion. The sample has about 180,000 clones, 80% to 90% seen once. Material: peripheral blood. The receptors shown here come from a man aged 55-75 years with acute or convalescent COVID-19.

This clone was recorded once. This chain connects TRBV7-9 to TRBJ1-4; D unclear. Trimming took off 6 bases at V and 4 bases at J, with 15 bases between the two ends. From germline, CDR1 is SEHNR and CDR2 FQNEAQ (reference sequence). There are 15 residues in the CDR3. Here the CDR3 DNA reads TGTGCCAGCAGTATCTCGCCGCGCATTAATGAAAAACTGTTTTTT. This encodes CASSISPRINEKLFF.

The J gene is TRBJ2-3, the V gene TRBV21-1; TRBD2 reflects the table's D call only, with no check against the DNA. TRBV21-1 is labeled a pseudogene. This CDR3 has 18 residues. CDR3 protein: CASSKATSGRSNTDTQYF. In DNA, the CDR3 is TGTGCCAGCAGCAAAGCGACTAGCGGGAGGTCTAACACAGATACGCAGTATTTT.

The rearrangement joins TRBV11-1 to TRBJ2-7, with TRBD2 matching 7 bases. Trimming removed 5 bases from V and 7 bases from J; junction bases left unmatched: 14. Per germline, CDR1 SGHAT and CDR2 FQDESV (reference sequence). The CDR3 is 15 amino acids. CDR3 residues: CASSTGGAGSREQYF. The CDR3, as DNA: TGTGCCAGCAGCACGGGGGGAGCGGGATCGAGGGAGCAGTACTTC.

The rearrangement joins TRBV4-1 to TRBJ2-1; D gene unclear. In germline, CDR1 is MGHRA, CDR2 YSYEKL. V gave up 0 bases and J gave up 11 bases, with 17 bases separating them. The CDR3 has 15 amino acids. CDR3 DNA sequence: TGCGCCAGCAGCCAAGACCCAGGAACCGATATCCAGCAGTTCTTC. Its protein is CASSQDPGTDIQQFF.

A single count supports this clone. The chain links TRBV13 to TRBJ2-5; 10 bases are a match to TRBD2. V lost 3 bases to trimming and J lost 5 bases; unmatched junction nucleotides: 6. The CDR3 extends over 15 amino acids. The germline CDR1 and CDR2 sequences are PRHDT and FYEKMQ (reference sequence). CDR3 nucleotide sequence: TGTGCCAGCAGCTTTTCAGCGGGAGGGGGTGAGACCCAGTACTTC. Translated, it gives CASSFSAGGGETQYF.

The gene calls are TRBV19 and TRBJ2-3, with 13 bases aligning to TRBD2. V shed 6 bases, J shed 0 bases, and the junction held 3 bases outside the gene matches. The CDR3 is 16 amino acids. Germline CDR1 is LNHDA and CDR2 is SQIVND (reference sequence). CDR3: CASRLAGGPSTDTQYF. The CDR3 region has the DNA TGTGCCAGTAGACTAGCGGGAGGGCCGAGCACAGATACGCAGTATTTT.

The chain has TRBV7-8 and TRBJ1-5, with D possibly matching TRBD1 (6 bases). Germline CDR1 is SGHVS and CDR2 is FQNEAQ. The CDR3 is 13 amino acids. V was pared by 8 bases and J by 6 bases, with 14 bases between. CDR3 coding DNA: TGTGCCAGCGGGGGGGGGCCGGGTCAGCCCCAGCATTTT. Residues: CASGGGPGQPQHF.

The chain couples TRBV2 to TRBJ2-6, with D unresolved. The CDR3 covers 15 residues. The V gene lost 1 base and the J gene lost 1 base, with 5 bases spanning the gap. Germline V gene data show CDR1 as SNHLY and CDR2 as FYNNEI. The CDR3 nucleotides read TGTGCCAGCAGTGAAGTAGCATCTGGGGCCAACGTCCTGACTTTC. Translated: CASSEVASGANVLTF.

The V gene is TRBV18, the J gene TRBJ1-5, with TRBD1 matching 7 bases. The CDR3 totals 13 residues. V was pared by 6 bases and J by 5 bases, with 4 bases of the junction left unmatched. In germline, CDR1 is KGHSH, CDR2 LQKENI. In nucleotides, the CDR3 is TGTGCCAGCTCCCGACAGGGAGATCAGCCCCAGCATTTT. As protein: CASSRQGDQPQHF.

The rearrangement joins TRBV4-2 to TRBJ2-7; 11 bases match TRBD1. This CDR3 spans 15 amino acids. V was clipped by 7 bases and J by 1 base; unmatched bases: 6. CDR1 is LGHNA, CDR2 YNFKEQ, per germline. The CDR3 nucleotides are TGTGCCAGCACCCGGGACAGGGGGGGGTCCTACGAGCAGTACTTC. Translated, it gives CASTRDRGGSYEQYF.

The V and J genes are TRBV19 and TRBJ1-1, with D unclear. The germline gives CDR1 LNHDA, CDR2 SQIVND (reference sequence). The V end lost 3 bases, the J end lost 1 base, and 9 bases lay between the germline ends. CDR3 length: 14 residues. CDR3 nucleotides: TGTGCCAGTAGTATTGGACGGGAGAACACTGAAGCTTTCTTT. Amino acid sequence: CASSIGRENTEAFF.

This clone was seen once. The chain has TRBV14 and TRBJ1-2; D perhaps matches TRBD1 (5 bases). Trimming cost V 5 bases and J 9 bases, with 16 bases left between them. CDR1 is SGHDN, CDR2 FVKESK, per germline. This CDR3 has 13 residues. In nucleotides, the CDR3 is TGTGCCAGCAGCGCAGGGCAGGTGGTCCGCTACACCTTC. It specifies CASSAGQVVRYTF.

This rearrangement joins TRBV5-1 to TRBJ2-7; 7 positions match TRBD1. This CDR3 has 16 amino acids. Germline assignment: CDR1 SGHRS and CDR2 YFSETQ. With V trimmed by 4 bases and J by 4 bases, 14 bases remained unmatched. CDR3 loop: CASSPQPTGPVYEQYF. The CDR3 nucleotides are TGCGCCAGCAGCCCCCAACCGACAGGGCCGGTATACGAGCAGTACTTC. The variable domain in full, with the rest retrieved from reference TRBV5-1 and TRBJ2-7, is KAGVTQTPRYLIKTRGQQVTLSCSPISGHRSVSWYQQTPGQGLQFLFEYFSETQRNKGNFPGRFSGRQFSNSRSEMNVSTLELGDSALYLCASSPQPTGPVYEQYFGPGTRLTVT.

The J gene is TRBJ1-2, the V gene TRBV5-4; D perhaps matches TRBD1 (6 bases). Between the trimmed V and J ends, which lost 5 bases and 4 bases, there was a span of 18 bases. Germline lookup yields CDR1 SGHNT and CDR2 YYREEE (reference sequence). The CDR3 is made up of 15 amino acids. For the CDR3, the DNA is TGTGCCAGCAGTTACGCCGACAGGAATTTCTATGGCTACACCTTC. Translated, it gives CASSYADRNFYGYTF.

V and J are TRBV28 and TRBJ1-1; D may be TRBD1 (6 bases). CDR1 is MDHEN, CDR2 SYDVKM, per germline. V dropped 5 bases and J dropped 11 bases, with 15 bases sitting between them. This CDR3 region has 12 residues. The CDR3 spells CASSPGTSMAFF. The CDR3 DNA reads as TGTGCCAGCAGTCCCGGGACATCGATGGCTTTCTTT.

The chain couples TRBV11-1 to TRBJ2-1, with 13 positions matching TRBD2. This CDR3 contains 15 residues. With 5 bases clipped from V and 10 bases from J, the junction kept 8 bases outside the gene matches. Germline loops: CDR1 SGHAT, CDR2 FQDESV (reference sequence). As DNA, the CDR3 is TGTGCCAGCAGCCCGGTACTAGCGGGAGGGAAAGAGCAGTTCTTC. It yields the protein CASSPVLAGGKEQFF.

The CDR3 region has the DNA TGTGCCAGCAGCTTGCGCCGGGGACAGTCCTACGAGCAGTACTTC. This sequence encodes CASSLRRGQSYEQYF. J is TRBJ2-7 and V is TRBV5-4; 7 bases align to TRBD1. Germline-derived CDR1 and CDR2 are SGHNT and YYREEE (reference sequence). V shed 1 base, J shed 1 base, and the junction held 5 bases outside the gene matches. The CDR3 runs 15 residues. Drawing the rest from reference TRBV5-4 and TRBJ2-7, the complete variable domain is ETGVTQSPTHLIKTRGQQVTLRCSSQSGHNTVSWYQQALGQGPQFIFQYYREEENGRGNFPPRFSGLQFPNYSSELNVNALELDDSALYLCASSLRRGQSYEQYFGPGTRLTVT.

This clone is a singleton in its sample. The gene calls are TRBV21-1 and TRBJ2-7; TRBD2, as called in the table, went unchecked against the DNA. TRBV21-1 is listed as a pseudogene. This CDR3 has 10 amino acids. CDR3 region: CASSRREQYF. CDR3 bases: TGTGCCAGCAGCCGTCGCGAGCAGTACTTC.

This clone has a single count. CDR3 nucleotides: TGCAGCGTTGAAACGACAGGGGGATTGAATGAGCAGTTCTTC. This gives the protein CSVETTGGLNEQFF. V usage is TRBV29-1 and J usage is TRBJ2-1; 9 nucleotides align to TRBD1. This CDR3 spans 14 amino acids. Germline loops: CDR1 SQVTM, CDR2 ANQGSEA. V lost 2 bases and J lost 7; bases outside the gene matches: 6.

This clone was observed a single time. The CDR3 is CASSEREGNNEQFF. In DNA, the CDR3 is TGTGCCAGCAGTGAGCGGGAGGGAAACAATGAGCAGTTCTTC. The V call is TRBV2, the J call TRBJ2-1; TRBD2 agrees at 9 bases. Germline V lookup: CDR1 SNHLY, CDR2 FYNNEI. This CDR3 comprises 14 residues. J gave up 5 bases and V 3 bases, and 2 bases lay outside the gene matches.

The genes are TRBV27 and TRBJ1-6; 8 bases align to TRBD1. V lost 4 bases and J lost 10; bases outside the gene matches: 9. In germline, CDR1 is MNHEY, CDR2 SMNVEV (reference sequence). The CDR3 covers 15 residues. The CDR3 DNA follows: TGTGCCAGCAGTTCCAATGACAGGGGTAGATCACCCCTCCACTTT. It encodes CASSSNDRGRSPLHF.

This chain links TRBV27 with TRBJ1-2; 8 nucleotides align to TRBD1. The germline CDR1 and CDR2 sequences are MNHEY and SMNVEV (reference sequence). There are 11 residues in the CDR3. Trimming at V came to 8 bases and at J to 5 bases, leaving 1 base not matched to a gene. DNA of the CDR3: TGTGCCAGCGGGACAGGTTATGGCTACACCTTC. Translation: CASGTGYGYTF.

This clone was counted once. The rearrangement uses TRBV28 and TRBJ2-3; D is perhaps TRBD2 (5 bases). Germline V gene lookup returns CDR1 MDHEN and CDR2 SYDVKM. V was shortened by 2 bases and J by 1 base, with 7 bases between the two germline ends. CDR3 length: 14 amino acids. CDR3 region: CASSLRRGTDTQYF. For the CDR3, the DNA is TGTGCCAGCAGTTTAAGGCGGGGCACAGATACGCAGTATTTT.

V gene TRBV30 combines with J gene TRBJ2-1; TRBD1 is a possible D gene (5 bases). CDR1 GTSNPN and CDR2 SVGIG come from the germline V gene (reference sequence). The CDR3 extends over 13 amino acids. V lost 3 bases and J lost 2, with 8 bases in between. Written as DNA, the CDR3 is TGTGCCTGGAGCCGACAGACCTACAATGAGCAGTTCTTC. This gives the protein CAWSRQTYNEQFF.

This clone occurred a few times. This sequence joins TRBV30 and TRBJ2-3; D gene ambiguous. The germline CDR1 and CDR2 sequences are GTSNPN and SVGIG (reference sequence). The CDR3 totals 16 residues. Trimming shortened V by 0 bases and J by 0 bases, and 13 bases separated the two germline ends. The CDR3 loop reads CAWSVTLVYSTDTQYF. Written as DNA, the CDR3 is TGTGCCTGGAGTGTAACCTTAGTTTATAGCACAGATACGCAGTATTTT. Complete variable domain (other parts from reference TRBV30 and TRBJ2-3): SQTIHQWPATLVQPVGSPLSLECTVEGTSNPNLYWYRQAAGRGLQLLFYSVGIGQISSEVPQNLSASRPQDRQFILSSKKLLLSDSGFYLCAWSVTLVYSTDTQYFGPGTRLTVL.